The clone carrying this TCR beta chain was found a few times. From the PCR reads, TCRdb called clonotypes with MiXCR, one entry per CDR3 protein. Here the sample spans about 510,000 distinct CDR3 sequences, around 21% being singletons. Germline values: CDR1 DFQATT, CDR2 SNEGSKA (reference sequence). CDR3 length: 14 residues. Trimming shortened V by 3 bases and J by 5 bases, and 11 bases separated the two germline ends. This record comes from a study of molecular identifiers for immune sequencing clone quantification. The gene calls are TRBV20-1 and TRBJ1-6, with D possibly TRBD1 on 5 matching bases. The receptor's source is a human donor in good health. Some libraries in this study had Jurkat cell RNA spiked in. Sequenced material: naive CD8+ T cells from blood, with Jurkat cell RNA spiked in. The sample's subset: FACS-sorted CD8+CD4-CCR7+CD45RA+ naive T cells. The CDR3 here is CSARRGVNNSPLHF. The DNA of the CDR3 is TGCAGTGCTAGGAGGGGCGTAAATAATTCACCCCTCCACTTT.